The source of this T cell receptor beta chain is a study of neurological immune-mediated disorders. Points from the study as a whole: Patients with HTLV-1-associated myelopathy had the highest level of TCR clonal expansion, whereas patients with multiple sclerosis had the lowest level, falling beneath the level found in healthy controls.

The sample holds many counts of this clonotype. Antigen unknown. Time point noted: technical triplicate 3. Germline CDR1 ENHRY, CDR2 SYGVKD. Trimming pared 4 bases from V and 0 bases from J, leaving 10 bases between. This CDR3 region has 15 residues. Every sequencing run generated over 170 million TCR-beta sequences from 15-18 subjects. TCRdb re-analysed the 5' RACE reads in MiXCR, keeping a single row per CDR3 protein. The data show approximately 28,000 distinct CDR3 sequences, with roughly a sixth seen just once and about 4.9% held by the top ten. The chain couples TRBV10-3 to TRBJ2-4; no clear D. Sequencing used CD4+ T cells from blood. The TCR sequence derives from a female donor with HTLV-1-associated myelopathy (HAM/TSP). CDR3 bases: TGTGCCATCAGTGGTAATGGGGAAGCCAAAAACATTCAGTACTTC. This encodes CAISGNGEAKNIQYF.